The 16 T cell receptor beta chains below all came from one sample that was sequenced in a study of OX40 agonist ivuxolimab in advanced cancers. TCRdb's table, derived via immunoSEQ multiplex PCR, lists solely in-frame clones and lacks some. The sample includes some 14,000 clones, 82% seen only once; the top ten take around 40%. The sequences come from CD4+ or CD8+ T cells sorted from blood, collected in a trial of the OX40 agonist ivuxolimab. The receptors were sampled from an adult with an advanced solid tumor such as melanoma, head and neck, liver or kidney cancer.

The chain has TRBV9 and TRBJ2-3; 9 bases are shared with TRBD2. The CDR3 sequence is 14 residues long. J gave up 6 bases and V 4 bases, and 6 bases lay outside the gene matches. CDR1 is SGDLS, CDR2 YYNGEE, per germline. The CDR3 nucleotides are TGTGCCAGCAGCCCGGCGGGAGGGCAGGATACGCAGTATTTT. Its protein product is CASSPAGGQDTQYF.

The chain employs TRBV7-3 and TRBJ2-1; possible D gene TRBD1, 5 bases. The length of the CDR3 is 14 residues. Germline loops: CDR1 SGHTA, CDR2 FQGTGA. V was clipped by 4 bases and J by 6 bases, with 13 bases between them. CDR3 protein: CASSYGQTRNEQFF. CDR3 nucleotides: TGTGCCAGCAGCTACGGACAAACCCGCAATGAGCAGTTCTTC.

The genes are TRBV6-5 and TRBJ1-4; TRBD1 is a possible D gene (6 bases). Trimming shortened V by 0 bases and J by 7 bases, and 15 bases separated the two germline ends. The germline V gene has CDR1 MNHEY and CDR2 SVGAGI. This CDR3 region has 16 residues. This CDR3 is CASSYSTGARGEKLFF. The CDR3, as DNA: TGTGCCAGCAGTTACTCCACGGGGGCTCGTGGTGAAAAACTGTTTTTT.

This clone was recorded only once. The CDR3 DNA reads as TGTGCCAGCAGCCCGCCCCAGTCGGGGTCCTACAATGAGCAGTTCTTC. Residues: CASSPPQSGSYNEQFF. The chain couples TRBV7-9 to TRBJ2-1; tentative D call: TRBD2 (5 bases). Germline CDR1 SEHNR, CDR2 FQNEAQ (reference sequence). The V and J ends lost 5 bases and 1 base respectively, with 15 bases between them. The CDR3 has 16 residues.

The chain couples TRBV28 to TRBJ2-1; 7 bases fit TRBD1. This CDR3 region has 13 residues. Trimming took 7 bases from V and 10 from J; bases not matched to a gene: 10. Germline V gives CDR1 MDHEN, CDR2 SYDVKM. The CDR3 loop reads CASTETGLVEQFF. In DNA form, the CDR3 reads TGTGCCAGCACCGAGACAGGGTTGGTGGAGCAGTTCTTC.

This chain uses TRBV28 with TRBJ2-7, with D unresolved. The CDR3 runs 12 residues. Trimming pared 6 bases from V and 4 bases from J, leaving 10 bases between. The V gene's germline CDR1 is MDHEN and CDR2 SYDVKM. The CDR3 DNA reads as TGTGCCAGCAGCGCGTTAGGGTACGAGCAGTACTTC. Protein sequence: CASSALGYEQYF.

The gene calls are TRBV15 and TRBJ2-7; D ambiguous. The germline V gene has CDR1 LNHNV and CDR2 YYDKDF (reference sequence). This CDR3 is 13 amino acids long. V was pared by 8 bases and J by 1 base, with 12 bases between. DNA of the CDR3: TGTGCCACCTCTGACGCCTATTCCTACGAGCAGTACTTC. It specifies CATSDAYSYEQYF.

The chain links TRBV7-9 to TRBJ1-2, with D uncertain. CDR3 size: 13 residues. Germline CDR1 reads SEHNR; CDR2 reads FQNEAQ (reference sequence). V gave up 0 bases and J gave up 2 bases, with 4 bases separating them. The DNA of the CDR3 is TGTGCCAGCAGCTTAGCTGCGAACTATGGCTACACCTTC. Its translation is CASSLAANYGYTF.

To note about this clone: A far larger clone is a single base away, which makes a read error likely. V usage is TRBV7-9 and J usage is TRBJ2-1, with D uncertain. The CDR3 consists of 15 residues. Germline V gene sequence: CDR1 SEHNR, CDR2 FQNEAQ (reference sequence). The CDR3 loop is CASSLEGGSYDEQFF. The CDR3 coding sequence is TGTGCCAGCAGCTTAGAAGGCGGCTCCTACGATGAGCAGTTCTTC.

CDR3 loop: CASSEDSTYEQYF. CDR3 coding DNA: TGTGCCAGCAGTGAAGACAGCACCTACGAGCAGTACTTC. This chain connects TRBV6-1 to TRBJ2-7; no clear D gene. V lost 1 base and J lost 2, with 6 bases in between. Germline-derived CDR1 and CDR2 are MNHNS and SASEGT. There are 13 residues in the CDR3.

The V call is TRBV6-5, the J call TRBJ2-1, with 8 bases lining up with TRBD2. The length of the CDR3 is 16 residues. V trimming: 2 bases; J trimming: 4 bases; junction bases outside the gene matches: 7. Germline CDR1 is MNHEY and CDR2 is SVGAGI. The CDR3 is CASSYPRGGGYNEQFF. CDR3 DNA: TGTGCCAGCAGTTACCCCCGGGGGGGCGGTTACAATGAGCAGTTCTTC.

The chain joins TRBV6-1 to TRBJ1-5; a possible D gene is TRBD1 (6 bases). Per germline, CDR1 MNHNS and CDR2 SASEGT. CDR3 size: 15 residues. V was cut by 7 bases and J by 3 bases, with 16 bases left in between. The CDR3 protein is CASNGGADFNQPQHF. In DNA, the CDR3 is TGTGCCAGCAACGGGGGGGCGGACTTCAATCAGCCCCAGCATTTT.

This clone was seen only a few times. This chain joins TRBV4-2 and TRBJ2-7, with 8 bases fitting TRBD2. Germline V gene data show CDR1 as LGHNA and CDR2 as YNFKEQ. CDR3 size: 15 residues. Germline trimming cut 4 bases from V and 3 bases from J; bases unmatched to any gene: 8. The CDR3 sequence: CASSPTAGTSYEQYF. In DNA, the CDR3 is TGTGCCAGCAGCCCAACGGCCGGGACTAGCTACGAGCAGTACTTC.

CDR3 coding DNA: TGCAGCGTTGAGTCGCAGCGGGGGCCCCCCGATACGCAGTATTTT. Its translation is CSVESQRGPPDTQYF. This sequence joins TRBV29-1 and TRBJ2-3, with 8 nucleotides matching TRBD2. CDR1 and CDR2 (germline): SQVTM, ANQGSEA. This CDR3 is built from 15 residues. Trimming at V came to 3 bases and at J to 6 bases, leaving 11 bases not matched to a gene.

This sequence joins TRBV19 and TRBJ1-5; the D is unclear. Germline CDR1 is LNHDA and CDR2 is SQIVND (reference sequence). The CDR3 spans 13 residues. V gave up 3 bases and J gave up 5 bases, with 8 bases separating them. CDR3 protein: CASSIPPYQPQHF. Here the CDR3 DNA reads TGTGCCAGTAGTATCCCCCCGTATCAGCCCCAGCATTTT.

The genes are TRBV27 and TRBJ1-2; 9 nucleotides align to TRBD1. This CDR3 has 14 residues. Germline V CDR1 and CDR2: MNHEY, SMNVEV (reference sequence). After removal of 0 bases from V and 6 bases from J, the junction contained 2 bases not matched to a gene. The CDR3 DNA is TGTGCCAGCAGTTTATCGGACAGGGGAAATGGCTACACCTTC. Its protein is CASSLSDRGNGYTF.